The following is a T cell receptor beta chain sequence with its context. This record comes from a study of blood T cell repertoires in COVID-19. CDR3 size: 13 residues. Germline V gene data show CDR1 as LNHDA and CDR2 as SQIVND (reference sequence). V dropped 0 bases and J dropped 8 bases, with 10 bases sitting between them. Method: immunoSEQ multiplex PCR; TCRdb's copy keeps in-frame clones and lacks some. The sample carries under 350,000 clones, approximately 86% recorded once. J is TRBJ1-2 and V is TRBV19; D is perhaps TRBD1 (6 bases). The clonotype originates from a woman aged 40 to 49 with acute COVID-19. Sequencing used PBMCs or T cells enriched from blood (not recorded which). The CDR3 DNA sequence: TGTGCCAGTAGTATAGACACAGGGTACGGCTACACCTTC. Protein sequence: CASSIDTGYGYTF.